This TCR beta chain was recorded in a study of lymphopenia after photon versus proton radiotherapy. Sequencing used immunoSEQ multiplex PCR; TCRdb keeps in-frame clones, though not all of them. The table records fewer than 70,000 clones, more than 75% of them present only once. The specimen comprised peripheral blood, sampled from a patient treated with proton-based radiotherapy. The TCR sequence derives from an older man with esophageal cancer.

CDR3 in DNA: TGTGCCAGCTCACAATGGACTGTTTATGGCTACACCTTC. Translating gives CASSQWTVYGYTF. The V gene is TRBV18, the J gene TRBJ1-2; D is unresolved. Germline V gene data show CDR1 as KGHSH and CDR2 as LQKENI. V was trimmed by 4 bases and J by 5 bases, leaving 11 bases between them. The CDR3 runs 13 residues.